A single sample gave rise to the 22 T cell receptor beta chains below, sequenced in a study of cytomegalovirus exposure and HLA in healthy donors. PCR primers comprised 60 Vbeta and 13 Jbeta primers. The table came from immunoSEQ multiplex PCR; TCRdb's copy has only in-frame clones and leaves some out. The top ten clones hold approximately 4.5% of a sample with 75,000 to 90,000 clones, roughly 80% of them seen once. The sequenced material came from PBMCs. The receptors here all came from a middle-aged man in good health and CMV-seronegative.

J is TRBJ2-1 and V is TRBV29-1; weak D call: TRBD2 (7 bases). The CDR3 is 13 amino acids. Germline CDR1 reads SQVTM; CDR2 reads ANQGSEA. V lost 7 bases and J 5 bases, leaving 15 bases between the germline ends. CDR3 sequence reads: CSALGGVHNEQFF. The CDR3 DNA is TGCAGCGCCTTAGGGGGGGTTCACAATGAGCAGTTCTTC.

This chain links TRBV7-2 with TRBJ2-5, with 7 bases matching TRBD1. The CDR3 consists of 15 residues. Unmatched junction bases numbered 11, after V lost 5 bases and J lost 5 bases. Germline lookup yields CDR1 SGHTA and CDR2 FQGNSA. Here the CDR3 DNA reads TGTGCCAGCAGCCACGAGTCGGGACAGTGGGAGACCCAGTACTTC. Its protein is CASSHESGQWETQYF.

This clone was observed once. This chain joins TRBV5-1 and TRBJ2-1; possibly TRBD2 for D (6 bases). This CDR3 is 14 amino acids long. Germline CDR1 reads SGHRS; CDR2 reads YFSETQ. V was cut by 0 bases and J by 5 bases, with 9 bases left in between. CDR3 DNA sequence: TGCGCCAGCAGCTTGGGCGGGAAGGACAATGAGCAGTTCTTC. Translated, it gives CASSLGGKDNEQFF.

This chain joins TRBV28 and TRBJ2-7; 8 bases align to TRBD1. Unmatched junction bases numbered 12, after V lost 5 bases and J lost 6 bases. Germline CDR1 and CDR2: MDHEN and SYDVKM. The length of the CDR3 is 15 residues. This chain's CDR3 is CASSLLRLQGGEQYF. The CDR3 DNA follows: TGTGCCAGCAGTCTACTTCGACTACAGGGGGGCGAGCAGTACTTC.

The chain joins TRBV5-1 to TRBJ2-3; possible D gene TRBD2, 5 bases. The CDR3 extends over 17 amino acids. With 0 bases removed from V and 0 bases from J, the gap between germline ends came to 14 bases. The V gene's germline CDR1 is SGHRS and CDR2 YFSETQ. In DNA form, the CDR3 reads TGCGCCAGCAGCTTGGCCTTTCGGGATCTTAGCACAGATACGCAGTATTTT. This encodes CASSLAFRDLSTDTQYF.

This rearrangement joins TRBV11-3 to TRBJ2-7; TRBD1 matches at 7 bases. The CDR3 length is 15 residues. Germline CDR1 SGHNT, CDR2 YENEEA. Losses at the gene ends were 0 bases for V and 5 bases for J; bases not matched to a gene: 7. The CDR3 nucleotides read TGTGCCAGCAGCTTAGAGGCAGGGGGATCCCACGAGCAGTACTTC. Translated: CASSLEAGGSHEQYF.

V is TRBV7-3 and J is TRBJ2-1; 11 bases agree with TRBD2. V lost 5 bases to trimming and J lost 5 bases; unmatched junction nucleotides: 2. The CDR3 is 14 residues long. Germline values: CDR1 SGHTA, CDR2 FQGTGA. In nucleotides, the CDR3 is TGTGCCAGCAGCGCGGGACTAGCGGACAATGAGCAGTTCTTC. Translation gives CASSAGLADNEQFF.

The V and J genes are TRBV19 and TRBJ2-7; 8 nucleotides line up with TRBD1. The V segment lost 1 base and the J segment 4 bases; nucleotides outside the gene matches: 6. There are 15 residues in the CDR3. Germline V lookup: CDR1 LNHDA, CDR2 SQIVND (reference sequence). CDR3 sequence (DNA): TGTGCCAGTAGTATAGGCCAGGGGGCAGTATACGAGCAGTACTTC. Its translation: CASSIGQGAVYEQYF.

Here the CDR3 DNA reads TGTGCCAGCAGTGGGCTGACGACAGGGTTAAATGGCAATGAGCAGTTCTTC. This encodes CASSGLTTGLNGNEQFF. The chain recombines TRBV14 with TRBJ2-1, with 7 bases lining up with TRBD1. The CDR3 totals 17 residues. CDR1 is SGHDN, CDR2 FVKESK, per germline. J gave up 6 bases and V 6 bases, and 17 bases lay outside the gene matches.

V and J are TRBV30 and TRBJ2-5, with 10 bases lining up with TRBD2. The J call may not be correct, given that the DNA end is closer to TRBJ2-7. This CDR3 has 13 amino acids. The germline gives CDR1 GTSNPN, CDR2 SVGIG (reference sequence). The CDR3: CAWGRTSGSEQYF. CDR3 sequence (DNA): TGTGCCTGGGGAAGGACTAGCGGTAGCGAGCAGTACTTC.

This chain uses TRBV13 with TRBJ2-7; TRBD2 aligns across 11 bases. This CDR3 has 21 residues. In germline, CDR1 is PRHDT, CDR2 FYEKMQ (reference sequence). The V segment lost 5 bases and the J segment 3 bases; nucleotides outside the gene matches: 24. For the CDR3, the DNA is TGTGCCAGCAGCCCGGGCAGGGGGCAAACTAGCGGGAGCCAAGAACACTACGAGCAGTACTTC. Translating it yields CASSPGRGQTSGSQEHYEQYF.

The V call is TRBV5-5, the J call TRBJ2-5; 9 nucleotides match TRBD1. V dropped 6 bases and J dropped 4; count of bases not matched to a gene: 4. The CDR3 has 13 amino acids. Germline V gene lookup returns CDR1 SGHKS and CDR2 YYEKEE (reference sequence). The CDR3 reads CASTMGQGETQYF. The CDR3 nucleotides read TGTGCCAGCACCATGGGACAGGGAGAGACCCAGTACTTC.

The J gene is TRBJ1-4, the V gene TRBV7-2; the match to TRBD1 covers 7 bases. V lost 5 bases and J lost 4; bases outside the gene matches: 7. This CDR3 region has 15 residues. Germline V lookup: CDR1 SGHTA, CDR2 FQGNSA. CDR3 residues: CASSRGGDSNEKLFF. The CDR3 bases are TGTGCCAGCAGCCGGGGTGGGGACAGTAATGAAAAACTGTTTTTT.

The genes are TRBV28 and TRBJ1-1, with D unresolved. The V and J ends lost 3 bases and 0 bases respectively, with 8 bases between them. The CDR3 length is 14 residues. CDR1 is MDHEN and CDR2 is SYDVKM in the germline V gene. The CDR3 loop is CASSLRQMNTEAFF. The DNA of the CDR3 is TGTGCCAGCAGTTTGCGGCAGATGAACACTGAAGCTTTCTTT.

This clone was recorded once. The J gene is TRBJ2-1, the V gene TRBV11-2, with a possible D match to TRBD1 (6 bases). The CDR3 extends over 15 amino acids. Per germline, CDR1 SGHAT and CDR2 FQNNGV. Trimming pared 8 bases from V and 7 bases from J, leaving 21 bases between. CDR3 in amino acids: CASLHRDTLRNEQFF. CDR3 sequence (DNA): TGTGCCAGCCTACACCGGGACACCCTTCGAAATGAGCAGTTCTTC.

The genes are TRBV10-1 and TRBJ2-1, with TRBD1 matching over 7 bases. With V trimmed by 2 bases and J by 0 bases, 7 bases remained unmatched. This CDR3 has 17 residues. CDR1 is WNHNN, CDR2 SYGVQD, per germline (reference sequence). CDR3 sequence (DNA): TGCGCCAGCAGTGAGGCGGCAGGGGGAATCTCCTACAATGAGCAGTTCTTC. The encoded protein is CASSEAAGGISYNEQFF.

V and J are TRBV5-1 and TRBJ2-7; D remains unclear. This CDR3 region has 12 residues. The germline V and J ends were trimmed by 7 bases and 7 bases, with 15 bases remaining between them. Germline CDR1 is SGHRS and CDR2 is YFSETQ. CDR3 region: CASSLPLGEQYF. The CDR3 DNA follows: TGCGCCAGCTCACTACCGCTTGGGGAGCAGTACTTC.

This clone has only one observation. Other nucleotide sequences from this sample produce the same CDR3. CDR3 bases: TGTGCCAGCAGCGTAGGGGGGGGAGTGGGCAATGAGCAGTTCTTC. It specifies CASSVGGGVGNEQFF. V gene TRBV9 combines with J gene TRBJ2-1; 7 nucleotides align to TRBD2. The CDR3 is 15 amino acids. In germline, CDR1 is SGDLS, CDR2 YYNGEE. V lost 0 bases and J lost 6; bases outside the gene matches: 6.

The genes are TRBV28 and TRBJ1-4, with 8 bases identical to TRBD1. Germline trimming cut 6 bases from V and 4 bases from J; bases unmatched to any gene: 4. Germline CDR1 reads MDHEN; CDR2 reads SYDVKM. CDR3 length: 14 residues. CDR3 residues: CASSHTGGNEKLFF. The CDR3 DNA reads TGTGCCAGCAGCCACACAGGGGGTAATGAAAAACTGTTTTTT. Variable domain in full (rest from reference TRBV28 and TRBJ1-4): DVKVTQSSRYLVKRTGEKVFLECVQDMDHENMFWYRQDPGLGLRLIYFSYDVKMKEKGDIPEGYSVSREKKERFSLILESASTNQTSMYLCASSHTGGNEKLFFGSGTQLSVL.

The rearrangement joins TRBV10-3 to TRBJ2-3, with TRBD2 identical over 15 bases. Looked up from germline, CDR1 is ENHRY and CDR2 is SYGVKD. This CDR3 is built from 18 residues. J gave up 0 bases and V 10 bases, and 11 bases lay outside the gene matches. The CDR3 nucleotides read TGTGCCACCGAGGGACTAGCGGGAGGACGGCCCAGCACAGATACGCAGTATTTT. Translated, it gives CATEGLAGGRPSTDTQYF.

V is TRBV2 and J is TRBJ2-1; a weak D match, TRBD1 (5 bases). Looked up from germline, CDR1 is SNHLY and CDR2 is FYNNEI. This CDR3 comprises 12 residues. V lost 6 bases and J lost 4, with 7 bases in between. The DNA of the CDR3 is TGTGCCAGCAGGGCAGGGTACAATGAGCAGTTCTTC. Its translation: CASRAGYNEQFF.

The sample holds a few counts of this clone. The chain is built from TRBV28 and TRBJ1-2; D is unclear. Trimming shortened V by 6 bases and J by 1 base, and 24 bases separated the two germline ends. This CDR3 contains 18 residues. CDR1 and CDR2 from the germline V gene are MDHEN and SYDVKM. The CDR3, as DNA: TGTGCCAGCAGAAACACCGGGAATCGGAATTCCCTTAACTATGGCTACACCTTC. Translated: CASRNTGNRNSLNYGYTF.